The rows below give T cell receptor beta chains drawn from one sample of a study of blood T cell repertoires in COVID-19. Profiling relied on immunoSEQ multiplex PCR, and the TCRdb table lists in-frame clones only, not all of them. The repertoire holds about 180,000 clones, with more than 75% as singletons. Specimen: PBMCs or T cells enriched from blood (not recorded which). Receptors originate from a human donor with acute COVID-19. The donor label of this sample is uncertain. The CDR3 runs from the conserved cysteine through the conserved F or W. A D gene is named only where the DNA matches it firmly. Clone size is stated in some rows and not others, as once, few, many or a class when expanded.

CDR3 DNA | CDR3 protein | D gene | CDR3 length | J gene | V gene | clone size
TGTGCCAGCAGCTTCCGGGACTGGAACACTGAAGCTTTCTTT | CASSFRDWNTEAFF | . | 14 | TRBJ1-1 | TRBV11-2 | once
TGTGCCAGCAGCTTGGGGGGGGAGGCTGAAGCTTTCTTT | CASSLGGEAEAFF | . | 13 | TRBJ1-1 | TRBV5-4 | .
TGCGCCAGCAGCCCTGGACTACCCGGAGAGACCCAGTACTTC | CASSPGLPGETQYF | . | 14 | TRBJ2-5 | TRBV5-1 | .
TGTGCCAGTAACCCCCCCGAACCCGGGTACACCGGGGAGCTGTTTTTT | CASNPPEPGYTGELFF | . | 16 | TRBJ2-2 | TRBV19 | .
TGCGCCAGCAGCCAAGTGGGCGGACTGGAAAAACTGTTTTTT | CASSQVGGLEKLFF | . | 14 | TRBJ1-4 | TRBV4-3 | .
TGTGCCAGCACCCGCGGCTCCAGGGGCACAGATACGCAGTATTTT | CASTRGSRGTDTQYF | . | 15 | TRBJ2-3 | TRBV7-8 | .
TGTGCCAGCAGTAACACAGATACGCAGTATTTT | CASSNTDTQYF | . | 11 | TRBJ2-3 | TRBV5-4 | .
TGTGCCAGCAGCGCGGAGGGACAGGGGATGAACACTGAAGCTTTCTTT | CASSAEGQGMNTEAFF | TRBD1 | 16 | TRBJ1-1 | TRBV9 | .
TGTGCCAGCAGCGGAGACAGGGCAGCTAGAAAGTCACCCCTCCACTTT | CASSGDRAARKSPLHF | TRBD1 | 16 | TRBJ1-6 | TRBV9 | .
TGTGCCAGCTCACCTCTTCAAGGGACAGGCCGATCCTACGAGCAGTACTTC | CASSPLQGTGRSYEQYF | TRBD1 | 17 | TRBJ2-7 | TRBV18 | .
TGTGCCAGCAGCAGACTCCATAGCGGGTCCTCCTACGAGCAGTACTTC | CASSRLHSGSSYEQYF | TRBD2 | 16 | TRBJ2-7 | TRBV11-2 | .
TGTGCCAGCAGCTGGCGGGGGGCTACTAATGAAAAACTGTTTTTT | CASSWRGATNEKLFF | . | 15 | TRBJ1-4 | TRBV7-3 | .
TGTGCCTCTACTAAAGCGGGGGAGACAGATACGCAGTATTTT | CASTKAGETDTQYF | TRBD2 | 14 | TRBJ2-3 | TRBV6-5 | .
TGTGCCAGCAGTTACCCGACAGGAACTAATGAAAAACTGTTTTTT | CASSYPTGTNEKLFF | . | 15 | TRBJ1-4 | TRBV6-5 | .
TGTGCCAGCAGTTACTCCCTCTGGGGGGAGGCAGACGAGCAGTACTTC | CASSYSLWGEADEQYF | . | 16 | TRBJ2-7 | TRBV6-5 | .
TGTGCCAGCAAGGGGGTGAACTTCTCCTACGAGCAGTACTTC | CASKGVNFSYEQYF | . | 14 | TRBJ2-7 | TRBV27 | .
TGTGCCAGCAGTTTAGGGGGACGGGACATTCAGTACTTC | CASSLGGRDIQYF | . | 13 | TRBJ2-4 | TRBV6-5 | .
TGTGCCAGCAGCGAGGGGAATAGCAATCAGCCCCAGCATTTT | CASSEGNSNQPQHF | . | 14 | TRBJ1-5 | TRBV9 | .
TGTGCCAGCAGCGTAGGGTCGGGGGGCCCCACTGAAGCTTTCTTT | CASSVGSGGPTEAFF | . | 15 | TRBJ1-1 | TRBV9 | .
TGTGCCAGCAGTTACTCAGGGGAGAACACCGGGGAGCTGTTTTTT | CASSYSGENTGELFF | . | 15 | TRBJ2-2 | TRBV6-5 | once
TGTGCCAGCAGTCAGGAAGGGGGCTATGGCTACACCTTC | CASSQEGGYGYTF | . | 13 | TRBJ1-2 | TRBV6-4 | .
TGTGCCAGCAGTGAATCGGGGTCGAATACGCAGTATTTT | CASSESGSNTQYF | . | 13 | TRBJ2-3 | TRBV2 | .
TGTGCCTGGAGTGTACTCGTGAACACTGAAGCTTTCTTT | CAWSVLVNTEAFF | . | 13 | TRBJ1-1 | TRBV30 | .
TGTGCCAGCAGCCCCCGGGGAGGCCGCACTGAAGCTTTCTTT | CASSPRGGRTEAFF | . | 14 | TRBJ1-1 | TRBV3-1/TRBV3-2 | .
TGTGCCAGCAGCTCAATTAGTCGGACAGGGTTGGGTGGCTACACCTTC | CASSSISRTGLGGYTF | TRBD1 | 16 | TRBJ1-2 | TRBV11-2 | .
TGTGCCAGCAGTTTAGTATCCGGGGTCCTGCTCGGTGGCTACACCTTC | CASSLVSGVLLGGYTF | . | 16 | TRBJ1-2 | TRBV6-5 | .
TGTGCCAGCAGCTTGGTAGCGGGGACGAACACCGGGGAGCTGTTTTTT | CASSLVAGTNTGELFF | TRBD2 | 16 | TRBJ2-2 | TRBV5-4 | .
TGTGCCAGCAATAGGGGACACCGCACAGATACGCAGTATTTT | CASNRGHRTDTQYF | . | 14 | TRBJ2-3 | TRBV6-5 | .
TGTGCCAGCAGTTCCCTAGCGGGGTCAGGGGAGCTGTTTTTT | CASSSLAGSGELFF | TRBD2 | 14 | TRBJ2-2 | TRBV6-4 | .
TGTGCCAGCAGTTACCGGGATCGCACAGATACGCAGTATTTT | CASSYRDRTDTQYF | . | 14 | TRBJ2-3 | TRBV6-5 | once
TGTGCCAGCAGCTTAACGCCGGGACAGGGCTACGAGCAGTACTTC | CASSLTPGQGYEQYF | TRBD1 | 15 | TRBJ2-7 | TRBV7-9 | .
TGCGCCAGCAGCCAAGGGAGTGTCTCTGGGGCCAACGTCCTGACTTTC | CASSQGSVSGANVLTF | . | 16 | TRBJ2-6 | TRBV4-3 | .
TGTGCCAGCAGTTACTCCGGACAGGGCTCTGGAAACACCATATATTTT | CASSYSGQGSGNTIYF | TRBD1 | 16 | TRBJ1-3 | TRBV6-5 | .
TGTGCCAGCACCCCGCCCCAGGGGCATCAGCCCCAGCATTTT | CASTPPQGHQPQHF | . | 14 | TRBJ1-5 | TRBV19 | .
TGTGCCAGCAGCTTCTCGACAGTCACCGGGGAGCTGTTTTTT | CASSFSTVTGELFF | . | 14 | TRBJ2-2 | TRBV5-4 | .
TGTGCCAGCAGCTTCCCCGGCCGACAGAATTCACCCCTCCACTTT | CASSFPGRQNSPLHF | . | 15 | TRBJ1-6 | TRBV7-2 | .
TGCGCCAGCAGCTTGGGCCGCCCAGGGGATGAATTCTACGAGCAGTACTTC | CASSLGRPGDEFYEQYF | . | 17 | TRBJ2-7 | TRBV5-1 | .
TGTGCCAGCAATTCCAGGGGTGGCTACACCTTC | CASNSRGGYTF | . | 11 | TRBJ1-2 | TRBV12-3/TRBV12-4 | .
TGTGCCAGTAGGGGGCTCGGGGGATCGAACACTGAAGCTTTCTTT | CASRGLGGSNTEAFF | . | 15 | TRBJ1-1 | TRBV19 | .
TGCGCCAGCAGTCGGACAGGGGAGACCTACGAGCAGTACTTC | CASSRTGETYEQYF | TRBD1 | 14 | TRBJ2-7 | TRBV5-1 | .
TGTGCCTGGAGTGACGTCTATCCGGGACTAGCGGCCTACGAGCAGTACTTC | CAWSDVYPGLAAYEQYF | TRBD2 | 17 | TRBJ2-7 | TRBV30 | .
TGTGCCAGCAGCGTTCAGGGGGACGGAAACACCATATATTTT | CASSVQGDGNTIYF | TRBD1 | 14 | TRBJ1-3 | TRBV9 | .
TGTGCCAGCAATAACAGGGGCTACGAGCAGTACTTC | CASNNRGYEQYF | TRBD1 | 12 | TRBJ2-7 | TRBV6-6 | .
TGTGCCATCAGTAAACAGGGGGCTAACACCGGGGAGCTGTTTTTT | CAISKQGANTGELFF | TRBD1 | 15 | TRBJ2-2 | TRBV10-3 | .
TGTGCCAGCAGCGCCGGGAACACTGAAGCTTTCTTT | CASSAGNTEAFF | . | 12 | TRBJ1-1 | TRBV13 | .
TGTGCCAGCTCTTCCCGGTCCTATGGCTACACCTTC | CASSSRSYGYTF | . | 12 | TRBJ1-2 | TRBV6-5 | .
TGCGCCAGCAGCTTGGTCTTGGTAGCGGACCCCTACAATGAGCAGTTCTTC | CASSLVLVADPYNEQFF | . | 17 | TRBJ2-1 | TRBV5-1 | few
TGTGCCACCAGTGATTTAACGGCTGGGGCGAAAGAGACCCAGTACTTC | CATSDLTAGAKETQYF | . | 16 | TRBJ2-5 | TRBV24-1 | .
TGCGCCAGCAGCTTGGTAGCGGGGGCTGGCACCGGGGAGCTGTTTTTT | CASSLVAGAGTGELFF | TRBD2 | 16 | TRBJ2-2 | TRBV5-1 | .
TGTGCCAGCAGCTTGGGCAGTTTTAACTATGGTTACACCTTC | CASSLGSFNYGYTF | . | 14 | TRBJ1-2 | TRBV5-8 | .
TGTGCCAGCAGCTTAGTCGGGGGAGTCCTGAACACTGAAGCTTTCTTT | CASSLVGGVLNTEAFF | . | 16 | TRBJ1-1 | TRBV11-2 | once
TGTGCCAGCAGCCAAGAAGCGGCCCGAAACACTGAAGCTTTCTTT | CASSQEAARNTEAFF | . | 15 | TRBJ1-1 | TRBV3-1/TRBV3-2 | .